These 19 T cell receptor beta chains were sequenced from one sample in a study of neurological immune-mediated disorders. MiXCR, run by TCRdb on the 5' RACE reads, gives a single entry per CDR3 protein. The sample consists of tens of thousands of distinct CDR3 sequences, around 3.1% of them appearing once. Sequencing was carried out using PBMCs. These receptors all stem from a man aged 35 to 55 with multiple sclerosis.

This clonotype was observed at least ten times. V is TRBV9 and J is TRBJ2-2; 16 bases map to TRBD2. The V segment lost 3 bases and the J segment 3 bases; nucleotides outside the gene matches: 11. There are 20 residues in the CDR3. The germline gives CDR1 SGDLS, CDR2 YYNGEE. The CDR3 spells CASSDALGLAGGFDTGELFF. Here the CDR3 DNA reads TGTGCCAGCAGCGATGCACTGGGACTAGCGGGGGGGTTCGACACCGGGGAGCTGTTTTTT.

This clonotype was seen repeatedly, ten times or more. This chain joins TRBV6-5 and TRBJ1-1; D is possibly TRBD1 (5 bases). Trimming cost V 1 base and J 5 bases, with 14 bases left between them. This CDR3 has 15 amino acids. CDR1 and CDR2 from the germline V gene are MNHEY and SVGAGI. The CDR3 sequence: CASSYLGREGTEAFF. CDR3 in DNA: TGTGCCAGCAGTTACTTGGGACGGGAAGGGACTGAAGCTTTCTTT.

This clonotype was observed many times. This chain connects TRBV7-2 to TRBJ2-7; a possible D gene is TRBD1 (6 bases). With 10 bases removed from V and 2 bases from J, the gap between germline ends came to 12 bases. The CDR3 is 12 residues long. CDR1 is SGHTA, CDR2 FQGNSA, per germline. The CDR3 region has the DNA TGTGCCACCTCCGGACAGACCTACGAGCAGTACTTC. It is translated as CATSGQTYEQYF.

This clonotype was detected many times. This chain links TRBV20-1 with TRBJ1-2; 9 positions agree with TRBD1. Trimming took 0 bases from V and 6 from J; bases not matched to a gene: 11. CDR3 length: 16 amino acids. Germline loops: CDR1 DFQATT, CDR2 SNEGSKA (reference sequence). This CDR3 is CSARDQYRGLRDGYTF. The CDR3 bases are TGCAGTGCTAGAGATCAATACAGGGGGCTGAGAGATGGCTACACCTTC.

This clonotype was recorded at least ten times. This chain links TRBV5-1 with TRBJ2-1; 12 nucleotides agree with TRBD2. This CDR3 region has 15 residues. Germline CDR1 reads SGHRS; CDR2 reads YFSETQ. The V segment lost 7 bases and the J segment 8 bases; nucleotides outside the gene matches: 10. For the CDR3, the DNA is TGCGCCAGCTTCCCTCTAGCGGGGGGGCGGGATGAGCAGTTCTTC. Amino acids: CASFPLAGGRDEQFF.

Note on this clonotype: This may arise from a read error, as a much more abundant clone is one base away. The rearrangement joins TRBV29-1 to TRBJ2-4, with 9 bases fitting TRBD2. Looked up from germline, CDR1 is SQVTM and CDR2 is ANQGSEA. CDR3 length: 12 residues. The CDR3, as DNA: TGCAGCGTGGGACTAGCCAAAAAAATTCAGTACTTC. It translates to CSVGLAKKIQYF. Supplemented by reference TRBV29-1 and TRBJ2-4, the full variable domain reads SAVISQKPSRDICQRGTSLTIQCQVDSQVTMMFWYRQQPGQSLTLIATANQGSEATYESGFVIDKFPISRPNLTFSTLTVSNMSPEDSSIYLCSVGLAKKIQYFGAGTRLSVL.

CDR3 protein: CASSHRDRGAGEQYF. CDR3 sequence (DNA): TGTGCCAGCAGCCACCGGGACAGGGGAGCCGGCGAGCAGTACTTC. The J gene is TRBJ2-7, the V gene TRBV3-1, with 10 bases fitting TRBD1. The CDR3 length is 15 residues. The trim removed 3 bases at V and 6 bases at J, leaving 8 bases unmatched. Germline CDR1 reads LGHDT; CDR2 reads YNNKEL (reference sequence).

In this sample, this clonotype turned up many times. The J gene is TRBJ1-2, the V gene TRBV6-4; TRBD1 is a possible D gene (5 bases). The CDR3 has 13 amino acids. With 2 bases removed from V and 7 bases from J, the gap between germline ends came to 11 bases. CDR1 is MRHNA and CDR2 is SNTAGT in the germline V gene. CDR3 amino acids: CASSDARGRGYTF. Written as DNA, the CDR3 is TGTGCCAGCAGTGACGCCCGGGGACGTGGCTACACCTTC.

In its sample, this clonotype was seen many times. The chain links TRBV20-1 to TRBJ1-5; weak D call: TRBD1 (5 bases). The germline V gene encodes CDR1 DFQATT and CDR2 SNEGSKA (reference sequence). The V gene lost 5 bases and the J gene lost 0 bases, with 11 bases spanning the gap. The CDR3 loop spans 14 amino acids. As DNA, the CDR3 is TGCAGTGCTTCCGGGACTTATAGCAATCAGCCCCAGCATTTT. Protein product: CSASGTYSNQPQHF.

This clonotype was found many times. The chain combines TRBV7-9 with TRBJ2-5, with a weak D call TRBD2 (6 bases). The CDR3 has 13 amino acids. V shed 5 bases and J shed 5 bases, with 12 bases lying between them. Germline-derived CDR1 and CDR2 are SEHNR and FQNEAQ (reference sequence). The CDR3 is CASSPVSGETQYF. The DNA of the CDR3 is TGTGCCAGCAGCCCCGTCAGCGGGGAGACCCAGTACTTC.

This clonotype was seen at least ten times. V is TRBV6-2 or TRBV6-3 and J is TRBJ2-3; TRBD2 aligns across 12 bases. V trimming: 4 bases; J trimming: 4 bases; junction bases outside the gene matches: 0. The CDR3 loop spans 14 amino acids. Germline V CDR1 and CDR2: MNHEY, SVGEGT. CDR3 bases: TGTGCCAGCAGTTCTAGCGGGGGGGCAGATACGCAGTATTTT. Translated, it gives CASSSSGGADTQYF.

The J gene is TRBJ2-7, the V gene TRBV5-1, with 7 bases that match TRBD1. From germline, CDR1 is SGHRS and CDR2 YFSETQ. Trimming cost V 0 bases and J 6 bases; bases outside gene matches: 3. The CDR3 loop spans 13 amino acids. The CDR3 DNA reads TGCGCCAGCAGCTTGGAGGGGGCGGGCGAGCAGTACTTC. Its protein is CASSLEGAGEQYF.

There are many counts of this clonotype. The J gene is TRBJ2-5, the V gene TRBV5-1; tentatively, D is TRBD1 or TRBD2 (5 bases each). There are 14 residues in the CDR3. Germline CDR1 is SGHRS and CDR2 is YFSETQ. Trimming left V 0 bases short and J 1 base short, with 7 bases between. The DNA for the CDR3 is TGCGCCAGCAGCTTGGCTGGGACCCAAGAGACCCAGTACTTC. It specifies CASSLAGTQETQYF.

This clonotype was seen ten or more times. The V and J genes are TRBV5-1 and TRBJ2-1, with D maybe TRBD1 (5 bases). The V and J ends lost 3 bases and 5 bases respectively, with 9 bases between them. Per germline, CDR1 SGHRS and CDR2 YFSETQ. There are 13 residues in the CDR3. The CDR3 nucleotides are TGCGCCAGCAGCTGGGGCCATAACAATGAGCAGTTCTTC. Protein product: CASSWGHNNEQFF.

In the case of this clonotype: Germline is not matched at one junction end, which may reflect a read error. The J gene is TRBJ1-5, the V gene TRBV6-5, with a tentative D call TRBD1 (5 bases). This CDR3 has 15 amino acids. Germline V gene data show CDR1 as MNHEY and CDR2 as SVGAGI. CDR3 in amino acids: CASSSGGVSNQPQNF. The CDR3 DNA sequence: TGTGCCAGCAGTTCCGGGGGGGTTAGCAATCAGCCCCAGAATTTT.

At least ten counts were recorded for this clonotype. This chain links TRBV19 with TRBJ2-7; D is undetermined. The CDR3 is 15 residues long. V was pared by 5 bases and J by 2 bases, with 16 bases between. Germline V lookup: CDR1 LNHDA, CDR2 SQIVND (reference sequence). The CDR3: CASSSRASLPYEQYF. CDR3 bases: TGTGCCAGTAGTTCCCGGGCAAGTCTCCCCTACGAGCAGTACTTC.

Points on this clonotype: A much bigger clone sits one base away, suggesting this may be a read error. This chain links TRBV5-1 with TRBJ2-7; no firm D call. Looked up from germline, CDR1 is SGHRS and CDR2 is YFSETQ. The CDR3 loop spans 13 amino acids. Deletions cut 0 bases from V and 7 bases from J, with 11 bases between. The CDR3 protein is CASSLEGLEEQYF. DNA of the CDR3: TGCGCCAGCAGCTTGGAAGGGTTGGAAGAGCAGTACTTC. Together with reference TRBV5-1 and TRBJ2-7, the CDR3 gives the full variable domain: KAGVTQTPRYLIKTRGQQVTLSCSPISGHRSVSWYQQTPGQGLQFLFEYFSETQRNKGNFPGRFSGRQFSNSRSEMNVSTLELGDSALYLCASSLEGLEEQYFGPGTRLTVT.

This clonotype came up many times. The chain combines TRBV20-1 with TRBJ1-1; D gene unclear. The CDR3 is 13 amino acids. Germline loops: CDR1 DFQATT, CDR2 SNEGSKA (reference sequence). Trimming pared 2 bases from V and 1 base from J, leaving 8 bases between. CDR3 sequence reads: CSARTAPNTEAFF. The CDR3 DNA sequence: TGCAGTGCTAGAACGGCCCCGAACACTGAAGCTTTCTTT.

This clonotype was picked up many times. The rearrangement uses TRBV6-5 and TRBJ2-3; 9 positions match TRBD1. J gave up 1 base and V 5 bases, and 10 bases lay outside the gene matches. CDR1 MNHEY and CDR2 SVGAGI come from the germline V gene. This CDR3 spans 17 amino acids. The CDR3 here is CASSPRTGEYRTDTQYF. CDR3 sequence (DNA): TGTGCCAGCAGTCCGCGGACAGGGGAATATCGCACAGATACGCAGTATTTT.